The text below deals with one TCR beta chain. Authors' processing steps: How many nucleated cells were present was estimated from reference gene primer amplification. TCRdb keeps only in-frame clones here, not all; method: immunoSEQ multiplex PCR. D and trimming come from the DNA, and the V and J calls and clone size come from that table. This sample has 90,000 to 100,000 clones; 65% to 90% occur once, and the top ten carry around 9.9%. This record belongs to a study of blood T cell repertoires in COVID-19. Study-level information: From the United States, Italy and Spain came samples of acute and convalescent COVID-19.

The germline V gene encodes CDR1 SGHRS and CDR2 YFSETQ. The CDR3 extends over 15 amino acids. V shed 3 bases and J shed 0 bases, with 7 bases lying between them. The origin of this receptor is a man aged 65 to 79 with active or convalescent COVID-19. Input material: peripheral blood. The chain is built from TRBV5-1 and TRBJ2-6; D is unclear. The CDR3 DNA is TGCGCCAGCAGCTCTACAGCCTCTGGGGCCAACGTCCTGACTTTC. Translation: CASSSTASGANVLTF.